A selection of T cell receptor beta chains follows, all from one sample in a study of blood T cell repertoires in COVID-19. Measured with immunoSEQ multiplex PCR; TCRdb has only the in-frame clones, and not every one. The sample yields about 150,000 clones, 84% seen once. Sequencing used PBMCs or T cells enriched from blood (not recorded which). The origin of the receptors is a woman aged 50 to 60 who had been exposed to COVID-19. Each CDR3 is given with its conserved first and last residue. D genes are given only for firm matches. Some rows mark clone size as missing; the rest say once, few, many or name a class of expanded clone.

j_call d_call clone_size v_call cdr3_aa cdr3_nt
TRBJ2-4 NA NA TRBV5-6 CASSLISRQGGDIQYF TGTGCCAGCAGCTTAATAAGCCGGCAGGGAGGAGACATTCAGTACTTC
TRBJ2-5 NA NA TRBV10-2 CASSESMVAGQETQYF TGCGCCAGCAGTGAGTCGATGGTTGCGGGCCAAGAGACCCAGTACTTC
TRBJ1-4 NA NA TRBV29-1 CSVQGSGNEKLFF TGCAGCGTACAGGGTTCCGGTAATGAAAAACTGTTTTTT
TRBJ1-2 TRBD1 NA TRBV3-1/TRBV3-2 CASSPGQASYGYTF TGTGCCAGCAGCCCAGGACAGGCGAGCTATGGCTACACCTTC
TRBJ2-7 NA NA TRBV3-1/TRBV3-2 CASSQVNEQYF TGTGCCAGCAGCCAAGTCAACGAGCAGTACTTC
TRBJ2-1 NA NA TRBV4-1 CASSQVALSGYNEQFF TGCGCCAGCAGCCAAGTAGCCCTCTCGGGGTACAATGAGCAGTTCTTC
TRBJ2-7 TRBD2 NA TRBV12-3/TRBV12-4 CASSHRTSGEQYF TGTGCCAGCAGTCATCGGACTAGCGGGGAGCAGTACTTC
TRBJ1-2 NA NA TRBV6-5 CASSTISTGSYGYTF TGTGCCAGCAGTACAATTTCGACAGGAAGCTATGGCTACACCTTC
TRBJ2-7 NA NA TRBV29-1 CSVVQGPYYEQYF TGCAGCGTGGTACAGGGACCCTACTACGAGCAGTACTTC
TRBJ2-2 TRBD2 NA TRBV19 CASIPRERGRGAGELFF TGTGCCAGTATCCCCCGGGAGCGGGGGAGAGGGGCCGGGGAGCTGTTTTTT
TRBJ2-5 NA NA TRBV11-2 CASSRGPYPQETQYF TGTGCCAGCAGCCGCGGGCCCTACCCCCAAGAGACCCAGTACTTC
TRBJ2-4 TRBD2 once TRBV5-1 CASSVIAGGLKNIQYF TGCGCCAGCAGCGTAATAGCGGGGGGGCTGAAAAACATTCAGTACTTC
TRBJ2-7 TRBD1 few TRBV9 CASSPGQGAYEQYF TGTGCCAGCAGCCCAGGACAGGGGGCCTACGAGCAGTACTTC
TRBJ1-6 NA NA TRBV6-5 CASSSYRVPNSPLHF TGTGCCAGCAGTTCCTACAGGGTCCCTAATTCACCCCTCCACTTT
TRBJ2-1 NA NA TRBV10-1 CASSPRGIGVGDEQFF TGCGCCAGCAGCCCTCGCGGGATCGGGGTAGGGGATGAGCAGTTCTTC
TRBJ1-6 NA NA TRBV18 CASSPRGTANSPLHF TGTGCCAGCTCACCGCGCGGGACGGCTAATTCACCCCTCCACTTT
TRBJ1-1 NA NA TRBV19 CASSTVSLPNTEAFF TGTGCCAGTAGTACTGTAAGCCTGCCGAACACTGAAGCTTTCTTT
TRBJ1-1 TRBD1 few TRBV6-4 CASRQGDRDTEAFF TGTGCCAGCAGGCAGGGGGATAGAGACACTGAAGCTTTCTTT
TRBJ2-1 TRBD1 NA TRBV6-5 CASRRGQSSYNEQFF TGTGCCAGCAGGAGGGGGCAGAGCTCCTACAATGAGCAGTTCTTC
TRBJ2-5 TRBD2 NA TRBV19 CASRVAGAQATQYF TGTGCCAGTAGGGTAGCGGGGGCCCAGGCGACCCAGTACTTC
TRBJ1-1 NA NA TRBV12-3/TRBV12-4 CASSRTQGIQAFF TGTGCCAGCAGTCGTACCCAGGGTATCCAAGCTTTCTTT
TRBJ1-5 NA NA TRBV5-4 CASSQGILGNQPQHF TGTGCCAGCAGCCAGGGTATATTGGGCAATCAGCCCCAGCATTTT
TRBJ2-1 NA NA TRBV29-1 CSVRGQIGNEQFF TGCAGCGTTCGAGGACAGATAGGGAATGAGCAGTTCTTC
TRBJ1-5 NA NA TRBV30 CAWSGSGGQPQHF TGTGCCTGGAGTGGGTCGGGAGGCCAGCCCCAGCATTTT
TRBJ2-6 TRBD1 NA TRBV10-2 CASTTGDASGANVLTF TGCGCCAGCACGACAGGGGACGCCTCTGGGGCCAACGTCCTGACTTTC
TRBJ2-1 NA NA TRBV6-5 CASSYDPPRVNEQFF TGTGCCAGCAGTTACGATCCCCCCCGGGTCAATGAGCAGTTCTTC
TRBJ1-4 NA once TRBV15 CATTRGGVEKLFF TGTGCCACCACCCGGGGGGGGGTGGAAAAACTGTTTTTT
TRBJ2-6 NA few TRBV7-8 CASSLTSGLPTGANVLTF TGTGCCAGCAGCTTAACGTCGGGACTCCCCACGGGGGCCAACGTCCTGACTTTC
TRBJ1-2 NA NA TRBV27 CASSLSGGNYGYTF TGTGCCAGCAGTTTGAGCGGAGGAAACTATGGCTACACCTTC
TRBJ2-2 TRBD2 NA TRBV4-3 CASSLSSGATTGELFF TGCGCCAGCAGCCTCTCTAGCGGGGCAACCACCGGGGAGCTGTTTTTT
TRBJ2-1 TRBD2 NA TRBV19 CASSIVSPGTRQFF TGTGCCAGTAGTATAGTTTCCCCCGGGACTAGGCAGTTCTTC
TRBJ2-5 NA NA TRBV9 CASSVAGEETQYF TGTGCCAGCAGCGTAGCGGGGGAAGAGACCCAGTACTTC
TRBJ2-7 TRBD1 NA TRBV18 CASSPDRVNEQYF TGTGCCAGCTCACCAGACAGGGTCAACGAGCAGTACTTC
TRBJ1-1 NA few TRBV12-3/TRBV12-4 CASRIQGNTEAFF TGTGCCAGCAGAATCCAGGGGAACACTGAAGCTTTCTTT
TRBJ2-7 TRBD2 few TRBV30 CAWSQGTSGIF TGTGCCTGGAGCCAGGGGACTAGCGGGATCTTC
TRBJ2-3 TRBD2 NA TRBV5-8 CASSPGTSGGLAGAHTQYF TGTGCCAGCAGCCCCGGGACATCGGGGGGACTAGCGGGAGCCCATACGCAGTATTTT
TRBJ2-7 NA NA TRBV7-2 CASSLIGGGQGGASYF TGTGCCAGCAGCTTAATCGGGGGGGGACAGGGAGGAGCGTCGTACTTC
TRBJ2-2 NA NA TRBV9 CASSSRALGAGELFF TGTGCCAGCAGTTCACGGGCACTCGGGGCCGGGGAGCTGTTTTTT
TRBJ2-7 TRBD1 NA TRBV4-3 CASSQGWDRDHEQYF TGCGCCAGCAGCCAAGGATGGGACAGGGACCACGAGCAGTACTTC
TRBJ1-4 TRBD1 NA TRBV4-3 CASSQDKGAYEKLFF TGCGCCAGCAGCCAAGATAAGGGGGCGTATGAAAAACTGTTTTTT
TRBJ1-5 TRBD1 NA TRBV29-1 CSVRSDREDQPQHF TGCAGCGTACGATCAGACAGGGAGGATCAGCCCCAGCATTTT
TRBJ1-5 TRBD1 NA TRBV12-5 CASGLGQGSQPQHF TGTGCTAGTGGTCTAGGACAGGGGAGTCAGCCCCAGCATTTT
TRBJ2-1 NA NA TRBV30 CAWSGGGSGNEQFF TGTGCCTGGAGTGGTGGGGGGAGTGGCAATGAGCAGTTCTTC
TRBJ2-3 NA few TRBV4-1 CASSGAPRDTQYF TGCGCCAGCAGCGGGGCCCCCAGGGATACGCAGTATTTT
TRBJ2-7 NA NA TRBV12-3/TRBV12-4 CASSSRGEQYF TGTGCCAGCAGTTCCAGGGGTGAGCAGTACTTC
TRBJ2-1 TRBD1 NA TRBV4-3 CASSLAAAGTANNEQFF TGCGCCAGCAGCCTCGCGGCGGCTGGGACAGCGAACAATGAGCAGTTCTTC
TRBJ1-6 NA NA TRBV9 CASSVGRELGRPLHF TGTGCCAGCAGCGTAGGCAGGGAATTAGGAAGACCCCTCCACTTT
TRBJ2-2 NA few TRBV5-1 CASSITTGGDTGELFF TGCGCCAGCAGCATCACAACGGGCGGGGACACCGGGGAGCTGTTTTTT
TRBJ2-7 NA once TRBV5-4 CASSSGRTYEQYF TGTGCCAGCAGCAGCGGACGTACTTACGAGCAGTACTTC
TRBJ1-6 NA NA TRBV18 CASSPPGSNNSPLHF TGTGCCAGCTCACCTCCCGGGTCAAATAATTCACCCCTCCACTTT
TRBJ1-4 NA NA TRBV4-3 CASSQGRLVGVGEKLFF TGCGCCAGCAGCCAAGGGAGACTCGTCGGGGTAGGGGAAAAACTGTTTTTT
TRBJ2-5 TRBD1 NA TRBV11-3 CASSPLRQGETQYF TGTGCCAGCAGCCCCTTGAGACAGGGTGAGACCCAGTACTTC
TRBJ2-2 NA NA TRBV7-6 CASSSHAGTITGELFF TGTGCCAGCAGCTCCCATGCGGGGACCATTACCGGGGAGCTGTTTTTT
TRBJ2-2 NA NA TRBV6-2/TRBV6-3 CASSYRDKLGDTGELFF TGTGCCAGCAGTTATCGGGACAAATTGGGGGACACCGGGGAGCTGTTTTTT
TRBJ2-3 TRBD2 NA TRBV5-1 CASTRTSGTDTQYF TGCGCCAGCACCCGGACTAGCGGCACAGATACGCAGTATTTT
TRBJ2-1 TRBD2 NA TRBV3-1/TRBV3-2 CASSQEGSGSIHNEQFF TGTGCCAGCAGCCAAGAGGGAAGCGGGAGCATCCACAATGAGCAGTTCTTC
TRBJ2-1 NA NA TRBV19 CASRSRLSYNEQFF TGTGCCAGTAGGAGTCGGTTATCCTACAATGAGCAGTTCTTC
TRBJ2-3 TRBD2 NA TRBV19 CASSIAGLAGGTDTQYF TGTGCCAGTAGTATTGCGGGACTAGCGGGGGGCACAGATACGCAGTATTTT
TRBJ2-4 NA NA TRBV10-3 CAISAGDIQYF TGTGCCATCAGTGCGGGGGACATTCAGTACTTC
TRBJ2-7 TRBD2 NA TRBV7-8 CASSSTSGGGYEQYF TGTGCCAGCAGCTCCACTAGCGGGGGAGGATACGAGCAGTACTTC